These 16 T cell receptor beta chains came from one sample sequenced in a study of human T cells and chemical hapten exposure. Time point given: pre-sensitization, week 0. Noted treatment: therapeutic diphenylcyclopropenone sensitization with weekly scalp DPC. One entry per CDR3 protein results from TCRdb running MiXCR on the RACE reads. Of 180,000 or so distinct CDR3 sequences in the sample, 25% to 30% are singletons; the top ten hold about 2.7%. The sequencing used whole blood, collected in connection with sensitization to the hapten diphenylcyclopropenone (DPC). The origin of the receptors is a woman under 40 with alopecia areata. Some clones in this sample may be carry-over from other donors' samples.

The CDR3 here is CASRESGANVLTF. The CDR3 nucleotides read TGTGCCAGCAGGGAATCTGGGGCCAACGTCCTGACTTTC. The chain couples TRBV6-1 to TRBJ2-6, with D unresolved. Germline V gives CDR1 MNHNS, CDR2 SASEGT. This CDR3 is 13 amino acids long. Deletions cut 6 bases from V and 1 base from J, with 4 bases between.

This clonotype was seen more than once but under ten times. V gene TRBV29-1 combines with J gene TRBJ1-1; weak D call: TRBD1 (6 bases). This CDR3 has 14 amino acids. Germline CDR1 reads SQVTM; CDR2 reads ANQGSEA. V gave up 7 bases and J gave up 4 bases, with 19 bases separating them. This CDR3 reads CSALGGGGRTEAFF. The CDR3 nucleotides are TGCAGCGCCCTCGGCGGGGGGGGGCGCACTGAAGCTTTCTTT.

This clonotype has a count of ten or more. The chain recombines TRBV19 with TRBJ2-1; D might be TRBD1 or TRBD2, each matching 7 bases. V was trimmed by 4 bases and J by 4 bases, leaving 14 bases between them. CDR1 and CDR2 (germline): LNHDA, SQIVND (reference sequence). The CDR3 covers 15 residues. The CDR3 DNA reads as TGTGCCAGTAGTACGCAGGGGGGGGGATACAATGAGCAGTTCTTC. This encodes CASSTQGGGYNEQFF.

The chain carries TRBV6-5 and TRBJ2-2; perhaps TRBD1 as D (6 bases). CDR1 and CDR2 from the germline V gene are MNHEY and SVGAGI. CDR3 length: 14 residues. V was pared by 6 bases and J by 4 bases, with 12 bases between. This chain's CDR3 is CASRGPGVTGELFF. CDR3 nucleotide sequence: TGTGCCAGCAGGGGGCCAGGGGTCACCGGGGAGCTGTTTTTT.

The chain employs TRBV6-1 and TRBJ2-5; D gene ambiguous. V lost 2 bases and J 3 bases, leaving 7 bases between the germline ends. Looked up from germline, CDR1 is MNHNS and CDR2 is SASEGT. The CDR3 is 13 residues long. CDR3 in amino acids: CASSERAKETQYF. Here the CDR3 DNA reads TGTGCCAGCAGTGAAAGGGCCAAAGAGACCCAGTACTTC.

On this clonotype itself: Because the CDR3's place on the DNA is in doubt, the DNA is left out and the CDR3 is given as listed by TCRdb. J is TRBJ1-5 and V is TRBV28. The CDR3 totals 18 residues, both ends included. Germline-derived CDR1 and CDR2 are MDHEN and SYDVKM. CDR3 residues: CASSILGSSRYSNQPQHF.

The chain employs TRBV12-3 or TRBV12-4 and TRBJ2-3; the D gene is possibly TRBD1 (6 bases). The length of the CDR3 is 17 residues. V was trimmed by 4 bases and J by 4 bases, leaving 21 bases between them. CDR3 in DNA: TGTGCCAGCAGTTCCGTTCCGGGACAACCCCCTGCAGATACGCAGTATTTT. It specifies CASSSVPGQPPADTQYF.

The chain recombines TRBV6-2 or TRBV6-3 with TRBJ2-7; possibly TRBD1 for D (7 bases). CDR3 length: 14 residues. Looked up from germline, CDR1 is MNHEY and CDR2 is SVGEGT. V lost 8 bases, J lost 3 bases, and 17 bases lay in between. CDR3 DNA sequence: TGTGCCAGCCGGCGGGACAGAACATACTACGAGCAGTACTTC. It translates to CASRRDRTYYEQYF.

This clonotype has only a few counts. The CDR3 loop is CASSLWTGGEAFF. The CDR3 DNA sequence: TGTGCCAGCAGCTTATGGACAGGGGGGGAAGCTTTCTTT. The V gene is TRBV7-2, the J gene TRBJ1-1; 10 bases are shared with TRBD1. CDR1 and CDR2 (germline): SGHTA, FQGNSA. This CDR3 is built from 13 residues. Trimming took 2 bases from V and 8 from J; bases not matched to a gene: 2.

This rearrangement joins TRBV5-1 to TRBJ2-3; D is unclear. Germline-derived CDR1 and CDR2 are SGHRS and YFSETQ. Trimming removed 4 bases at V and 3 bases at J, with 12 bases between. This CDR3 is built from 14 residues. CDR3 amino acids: CASSANMATDTQYF. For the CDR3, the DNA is TGCGCCAGCAGCGCCAATATGGCGACAGATACGCAGTATTTT.

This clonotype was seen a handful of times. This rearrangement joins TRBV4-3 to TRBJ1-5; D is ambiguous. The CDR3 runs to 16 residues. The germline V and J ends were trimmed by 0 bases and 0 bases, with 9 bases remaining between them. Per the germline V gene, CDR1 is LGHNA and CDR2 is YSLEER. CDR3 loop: CASSQDAQNSNQPQHF. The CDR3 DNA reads TGCGCCAGCAGCCAAGATGCACAGAATAGCAATCAGCCCCAGCATTTT.

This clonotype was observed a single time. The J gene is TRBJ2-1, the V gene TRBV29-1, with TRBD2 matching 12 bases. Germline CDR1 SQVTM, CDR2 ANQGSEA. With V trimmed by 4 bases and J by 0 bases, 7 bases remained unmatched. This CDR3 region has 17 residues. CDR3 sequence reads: CSVAGTSGPSSYNEQFF. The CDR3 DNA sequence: TGCAGCGTTGCCGGGACTAGCGGGCCCAGCTCCTACAATGAGCAGTTCTTC.

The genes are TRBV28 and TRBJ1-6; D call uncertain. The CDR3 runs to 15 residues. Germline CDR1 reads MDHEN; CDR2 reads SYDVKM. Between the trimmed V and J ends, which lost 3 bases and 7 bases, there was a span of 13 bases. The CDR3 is CASSFPRGENSPLHF. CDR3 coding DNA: TGTGCCAGCAGTTTTCCTAGAGGAGAAAATTCACCCCTCCACTTT.

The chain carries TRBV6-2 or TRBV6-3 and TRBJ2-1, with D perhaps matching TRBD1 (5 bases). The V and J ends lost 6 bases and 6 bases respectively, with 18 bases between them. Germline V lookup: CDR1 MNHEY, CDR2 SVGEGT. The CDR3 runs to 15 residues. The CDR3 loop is CASSPDSDTTNEQFF. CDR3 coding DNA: TGTGCCAGCAGCCCCGACAGCGATACGACCAATGAGCAGTTCTTC.

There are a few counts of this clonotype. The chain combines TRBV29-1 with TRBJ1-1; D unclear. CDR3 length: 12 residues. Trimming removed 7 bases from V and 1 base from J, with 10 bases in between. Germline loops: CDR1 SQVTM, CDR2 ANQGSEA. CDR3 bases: TGCAGCGGGAGGACGGCGAACACTGAAGCTTTCTTT. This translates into CSGRTANTEAFF.

As DNA, the CDR3 is TGTGCCACCCGAGACAGCTCTCGCACTGAAGCTTTCTTT. It specifies CATRDSSRTEAFF. The chain combines TRBV7-9 with TRBJ1-1; the D gene is possibly TRBD1 (5 bases). CDR3 size: 13 residues. Per the germline V gene, CDR1 is SEHNR and CDR2 is FQNEAQ (reference sequence). The germline V and J ends were trimmed by 10 bases and 4 bases, with 16 bases remaining between them.